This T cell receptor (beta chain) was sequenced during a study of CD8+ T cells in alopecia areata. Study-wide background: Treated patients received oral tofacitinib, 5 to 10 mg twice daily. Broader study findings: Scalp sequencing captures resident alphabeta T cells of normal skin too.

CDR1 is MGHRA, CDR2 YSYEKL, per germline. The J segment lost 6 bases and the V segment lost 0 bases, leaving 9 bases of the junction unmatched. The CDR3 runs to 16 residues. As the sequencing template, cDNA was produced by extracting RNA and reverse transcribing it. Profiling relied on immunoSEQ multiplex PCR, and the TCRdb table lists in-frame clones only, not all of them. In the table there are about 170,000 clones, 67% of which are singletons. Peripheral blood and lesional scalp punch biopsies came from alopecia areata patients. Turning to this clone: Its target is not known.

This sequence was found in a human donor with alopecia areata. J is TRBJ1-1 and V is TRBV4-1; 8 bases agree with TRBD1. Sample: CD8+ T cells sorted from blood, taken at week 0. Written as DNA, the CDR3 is TGCGCCAGCAGCCAAGAGGCACAGGGGGGTGTCCCTGAAGCTTTCTTT. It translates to CASSQEAQGGVPEAFF.